These T cell receptor beta chains were read from a single sample in a study of cytomegalovirus exposure and HLA in healthy donors. Sequenced by immunoSEQ multiplex PCR; TCRdb stores in-frame clones only, minus some. The top ten clones hold roughly 4% of a sample with around 100,000 clones, roughly 80% of them seen once. Sample: PBMCs. Source of these receptors: a man aged 35 to 55 in good health and CMV-seronegative. Both conserved end residues are part of each CDR3. Clone size is shown for a subset of rows, as once, few, many or a class of expanded clone.

V gene	J gene	clone size	CDR3 protein
TRBV11-2	TRBJ2-3	-	CASSLYGGKDTQYF
TRBV2	TRBJ2-7	-	CASSPSGVAYEQYF
TRBV10-2	TRBJ2-3	once	CASSGSGLAGGTDTQYF
TRBV2	TRBJ2-2	-	CASSEARLAGGLTGELFF
TRBV6-5	TRBJ1-2	-	CASSLQGAGYGYTF
TRBV7-9	-	-	CASGRDTNEQYF
TRBV5-4	TRBJ1-4	-	CASSRSNRGGGANEKLFF
TRBV5-1	TRBJ1-2	-	CASSLSGNYGYTF
TRBV2	TRBJ1-2	-	CASTRYTGTPSYGYTF
TRBV18	TRBJ2-5	once	CASSPGRVQETQYF
TRBV10-1	TRBJ2-7	-	CASRASGSYEQYF
TRBV7-2	TRBJ1-5	-	CASSFSSGQPQHF
TRBV6-5	TRBJ2-7	-	CASSYGNRGWHEQYF
TRBV4-1	TRBJ1-2	-	CASSQDRLSGGGYTF
TRBV30	TRBJ2-7	-	CAWSRYRSSYEQYF
TRBV7-8	TRBJ2-5	-	CTSSARLAGGLETQYF
TRBV25-1	TRBJ2-7	-	CASSLGASGYEQYF
TRBV5-5	TRBJ1-1	-	CASSQDWAEAFF
TRBV19	TRBJ2-1	-	CASSTSGIYNEQFF
TRBV10-3	TRBJ1-5	-	CAISERTDSQPQHF
TRBV4-2	TRBJ1-4	-	CASSQDLAATNEKLFF
TRBV6-5	TRBJ1-1	-	CASKAGAQAFF